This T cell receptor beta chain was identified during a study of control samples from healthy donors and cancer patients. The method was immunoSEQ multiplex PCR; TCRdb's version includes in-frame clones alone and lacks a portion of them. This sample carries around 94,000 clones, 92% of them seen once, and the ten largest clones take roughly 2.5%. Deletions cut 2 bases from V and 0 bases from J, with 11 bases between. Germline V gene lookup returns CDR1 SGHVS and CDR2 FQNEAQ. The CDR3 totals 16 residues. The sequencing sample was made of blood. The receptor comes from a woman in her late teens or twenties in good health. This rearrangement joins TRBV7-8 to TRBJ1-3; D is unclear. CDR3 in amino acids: CASSLMESVSGNTIYF. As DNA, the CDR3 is TGTGCCAGCAGCTTAATGGAAAGCGTCTCTGGAAACACCATATATTTT.